This entry features one TCR beta chain sequence. Its target is unknown. The data were taken from a study of post-analysis software for immune sequencing data. About the research overall: Courses of disease covered relapsing-remitting, secondary progressive and progressive-relapsing multiple sclerosis. Whole-study findings and limits: Same-batch samples co-clustered strongly by F measure. A few TRBV segments appeared more often in patients than in controls, and TRBV5-6, TRBV5-1 and TRBV20-1 were among these. When compared against controls, multiple sclerosis patients showed significantly lower normalized Chao1 diversity.

Per the germline V gene, CDR1 is DFQATT and CDR2 is SNEGSKA (reference sequence). The CDR3 contains 16 residues. J was trimmed by 0 bases and V by 5 bases; bases with no gene match: 7. The TCR beta cDNA libraries carried unique molecular identifiers. Hundreds of thousands of cDNA molecules came from around 1 to 10 million T cells. Each CDR3 protein gets one entry after TCRdb re-called the PCR reads with MiXCR. The table has 430,000 or so distinct CDR3 sequences, 39% seen once. This chain connects TRBV20-1 to TRBJ2-7; 13 nucleotides agree with TRBD2. The sequence was collected from a girl aged 2 to 9 with multiple sclerosis. Sequenced: blood. The DNA of the CDR3 is TGCAGTGCTCAAGGACTAGCGGGGGACAGCTCCTACGAGCAGTACTTC. This sequence encodes CSAQGLAGDSSYEQYF.